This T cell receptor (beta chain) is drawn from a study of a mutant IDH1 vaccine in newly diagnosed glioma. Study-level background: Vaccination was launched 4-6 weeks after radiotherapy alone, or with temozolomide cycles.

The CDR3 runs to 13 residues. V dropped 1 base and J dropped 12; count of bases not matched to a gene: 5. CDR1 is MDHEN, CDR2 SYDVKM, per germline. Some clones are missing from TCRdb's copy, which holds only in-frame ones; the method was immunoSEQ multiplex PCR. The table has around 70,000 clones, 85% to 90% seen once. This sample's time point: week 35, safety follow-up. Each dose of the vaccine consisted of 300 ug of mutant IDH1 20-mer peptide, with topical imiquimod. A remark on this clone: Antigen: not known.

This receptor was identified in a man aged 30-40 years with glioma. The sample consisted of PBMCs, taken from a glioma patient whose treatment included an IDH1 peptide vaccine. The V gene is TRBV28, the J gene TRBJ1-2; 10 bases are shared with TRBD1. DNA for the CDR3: TGTGCCAGCAGTTTATTGATCGACAGGGGGCACACCTTC. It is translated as CASSLLIDRGHTF.